These 5 T cell receptor beta chains share one sample of origin, sequenced in a study of control samples from healthy donors and cancer patients (TCRdb year 2020). Libraries were constructed by the immunoSEQ multiplex PCR assay. TCRdb holds this immuneACCESS table with in-frame rearrangements only. Some clones are missing; in checked studies, unresolved V genes explain under half, and the rest has no known cause. For this sample there are 210,000 or so clones; roughly nine tenths appear just once. Over 1.5% of the sample is taken by the ten largest. Sample: blood. The receptors shown here come from a man aged 30-40 years in good health.

The chain links TRBV3-1 (or the pseudogene TRBV3-2) to TRBJ1-2; D gene uncertain. The germline V and J ends were trimmed by 1 base and 0 bases, with 15 bases remaining between them. This CDR3 spans 17 amino acids. Looked up from germline, CDR1 is LGHDT and CDR2 is YNNKEL (reference sequence). CDR3 sequence (DNA): TGTGCCAGCAGCCAAGCCAAGACGGGAACCACTAACTATGGCTACACCTTC. This encodes CASSQAKTGTTNYGYTF.

The chain carries TRBV9 and TRBJ1-5; D perhaps matches TRBD1 (5 bases). V was cut by 3 bases and J by 1 base, with 11 bases left in between. The CDR3 is made up of 15 amino acids. Germline CDR1 SGDLS, CDR2 YYNGEE. CDR3 nucleotides: TGTGCCAGCAGCGCCGACAGCAGAAGCAATCAGCCCCAGCATTTT. It specifies CASSADSRSNQPQHF. The full variable domain, rest sourced from reference TRBV9 and TRBJ1-5, is DSGVTQTPKHLITATGQRVTLRCSPRSGDLSVYWYQQSLDQGLQFLIQYYNGEERAKGNILERFSAQQFPDLHSELNLSSLELGDSALYFCASSADSRSNQPQHFGDGTRLSIL.

The V call is TRBV27, the J call TRBJ2-3; D not certain. The CDR3 covers 13 residues. Trimming stripped 2 bases from V and 0 bases from J, with 3 bases between. The germline CDR1 and CDR2 sequences are MNHEY and SMNVEV (reference sequence). DNA of the CDR3: TGTGCCAGCAGTTTAACCAGCACAGATACGCAGTATTTT. Translating gives CASSLTSTDTQYF.

This clone has just one count. The chain recombines TRBV5-4 with TRBJ2-2; no definite D call. V lost 1 base and J 5 bases, leaving 9 bases between the germline ends. Germline values: CDR1 SGHNT, CDR2 YYREEE (reference sequence). This CDR3 is 14 amino acids long. The CDR3 spells CASSLRTATGELFF. CDR3 DNA: TGTGCCAGCAGCTTGAGAACGGCTACCGGGGAGCTGTTTTTT.

There are a few counts of this clone. The V call is TRBV4-1, the J call TRBJ1-3; D is undetermined. The ends were cut back, 2 bases at V and 4 bases at J, with 18 bases in the middle. The length of the CDR3 is 17 residues. Germline CDR1 is MGHRA and CDR2 is YSYEKL. The CDR3 loop is CASSQLPGGRAGNTIYF. DNA for the CDR3: TGCGCCAGCAGCCAACTTCCGGGAGGACGGGCAGGAAACACCATATATTTT.